The sequence of this T cell receptor (beta chain) was determined in a study of memory B cells and T cells in multiple sclerosis (dated by TCRdb to between 2017 and 2018). Concerning the study at large: In multiple sclerosis patients, the study set the TCR beta repertoires of autoproliferating peripheral T cells against those of T cells infiltrating brain lesions. TCR sequencing included two multiple sclerosis patients for whom either brain lesions at autopsy or brain-infiltrating cells from biopsy were available.

Worth noting for this clone: The clone's antigen remains unknown. No base quality information exists; no much larger clone differs at one position.

CDR1 and CDR2, per the germline V gene (reference sequence), are MNHEY and SMNVEV. V drops 0 bases and J drops 1 base, leaving 5 bases in between. The CDR3 runs 14 residues from the cysteine to the phenylalanine. Only the CDR3 portion is preserved as DNA: 42 bases, with reading frame beginning at the first base. Autoproliferating (CFSEdim) and non-proliferating (CFSEhi) T cell fractions were sequenced separately after stimulus-free culture of CFSE-labeled PBMCs. A total of 5x10^7 CFSE-labeled PBMCs were cultured for 7 to 8 days without stimulus, and replicate wells were then pooled. PBMCs were labeled with roughly 0.5 uM CFSE and cultured in serum-free AIM-V medium without exogenous stimuli. PBMCs were obtained by Ficoll density gradient centrifugation and kept cryopreserved until use. Using a FACSAria III, live 7-AAD-negative cells were sorted, then washed with PBS and stored frozen at -80 degrees C as dry pellets.

Broader findings and caveats from the paper: Because clone-set sizes varied across compartments, the counts of shared clonotypes were affected, making normalization necessary.

Genomic DNA was extracted, and the immunoSEQ Platform was used to amplify TCRbeta CDR3 regions from that DNA. The immunoSEQ assay used multiplex PCR together with high-throughput sequencing and a bioinformatics pipeline from the vendor. As for the original processing: Non-productive sequences and CDR3s shorter than 4 amino acids were excluded, and clonotype frequencies were recalculated for each sample. In immunoSEQ Analyzer 2.0, a clonotype counted as shared when the CDR3 amino acid, V gene and J gene sequences were identical. Repertoire overlap was normalized by dividing shared clonotype counts by the product of both clone-set sizes, scaled by 1000 into arbitrary units. Held by TCRdb, this immuneACCESS table contains in-frame sequences only and omits some clones. Under half of the omission traces to an unresolved V gene where checked; the cause of the rest is unknown. That table is the source of V, J and clone size, and D and trimming were worked out from the DNA. The sample contains about 45,000 clones, approximately 80% of them found a single time. The ten largest clonotypes hold 1.1% of the sample.

This clonotype was obtained from a human donor with multiple sclerosis. The sequenced sample was PBMCs from blood kept in culture. This receptor chain uses TRBV27 and TRBJ2-3; the D gene cannot be resolved reliably. Read as DNA, the sequence is TGTGCCAGCAGTTTATCTTGGGGCACAGATACGCAGTATTTT. This encodes CASSLSWGTDTQYF.